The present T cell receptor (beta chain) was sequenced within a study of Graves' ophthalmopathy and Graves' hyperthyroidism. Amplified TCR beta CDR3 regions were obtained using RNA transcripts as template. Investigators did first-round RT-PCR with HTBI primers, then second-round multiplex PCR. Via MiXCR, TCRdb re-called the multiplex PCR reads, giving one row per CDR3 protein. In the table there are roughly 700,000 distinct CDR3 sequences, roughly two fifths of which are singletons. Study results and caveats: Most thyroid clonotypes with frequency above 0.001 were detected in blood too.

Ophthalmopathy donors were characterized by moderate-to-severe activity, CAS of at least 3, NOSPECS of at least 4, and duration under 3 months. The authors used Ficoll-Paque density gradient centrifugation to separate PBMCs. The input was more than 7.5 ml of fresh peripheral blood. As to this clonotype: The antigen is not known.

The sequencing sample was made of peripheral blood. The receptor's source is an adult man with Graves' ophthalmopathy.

The CDR3, as DNA: TGCAGCGTTCAGAGAGGGACCCAAGAGACCCAGTACTTC. Translating gives CSVQRGTQETQYF. The V gene is TRBV29-1, the J gene TRBJ2-5; D may match TRBD1 or TRBD2 (5 bases each). This CDR3 region has 13 residues. V gave up 5 bases and J gave up 1 base, with 11 bases separating them. Germline V gene sequence: CDR1 SQVTM, CDR2 ANQGSEA.